This T cell receptor (beta chain) derives from a study of CD4 T cells in relation to SARS-CoV-2 and coronaviruses. Only a few counts were recorded for this clone. As yet, its antigen is unknown. The data were produced by immunoSEQ multiplex PCR, yet TCRdb's version contains in-frame clones alone and is incomplete. The repertoire holds about 21,000 clones, with over 70% as singletons. The unexposed donors gave CD4+ T cells in about 2011-2018, prior to COVID-19. After approximately 10 days of culture, CD4+ T cells were isolated. Study-wide findings and caveats: Compared with monoreactive clones, crossreactive clones showed significantly weaker SARS-CoV-2 expansion. Each donor contributed either pre-pandemic or post-infection samples, not both. This crossreactivity analysis covered spike protein alone, no other viral proteins.

There are 14 residues in the CDR3. Germline V gives CDR1 SEHNR, CDR2 FQNEAQ (reference sequence). V was shortened by 5 bases and J by 5 bases, with 13 bases between the two germline ends. This chain connects TRBV7-9 to TRBJ2-1; tentative D call: TRBD2 (5 bases). This clonotype originated in a human donor in good health. Sequencing was performed on CD4+ T cells from PBMCs, cultured in vitro. CDR3 coding DNA: TGTGCCAGCAGCCTCCGGGATCAGAACAATGAGCAGTTCTTC. It specifies CASSLRDQNNEQFF. Full variable domain (missing parts from reference TRBV7-9 and TRBJ2-1): DTGVSQNPRHKITKRGQNVTFRCDPISEHNRLYWYRQTLGQGPEFLTYFQNEAQLEKSRLLSDRFSAERPKGSFSTLEIQRTEQGDSAMYLCASSLRDQNNEQFFGPGTRLTVL.